Listed here are 32 T cell receptor beta chains from one sample, sequenced in a study of blood T cell repertoires in COVID-19. Sequencing used immunoSEQ multiplex PCR; TCRdb keeps in-frame clones, though not all of them. In the table there are 250,000 to 400,000 clones, about 91% of which are singletons. The source material was peripheral blood. The receptors come from a woman in her 30s with COVID-19, enrolled during active disease.

The J gene is TRBJ1-2, the V gene TRBV5-1; D remains unclear. The V gene lost 1 base and the J gene lost 6 bases, with 13 bases spanning the gap. Germline-derived CDR1 and CDR2 are SGHRS and YFSETQ. The CDR3 is 14 amino acids. CDR3 in amino acids: CASSLMGGIDGYTF. CDR3 nucleotides: TGCGCCAGCAGCTTGATGGGAGGGATCGATGGCTACACCTTC.

The rearrangement joins TRBV7-3 to TRBJ2-3; TRBD2 agrees at 8 bases. The germline V gene encodes CDR1 SGHTA and CDR2 FQGTGA. Trimming at V came to 5 bases and at J to 5 bases, leaving 12 bases not matched to a gene. CDR3 length: 16 residues. CDR3 sequence (DNA): TGTGCCAGCAGCCGCAGGGCGGGGGGTAGTAGAGATACGCAGTATTTT. Translating gives CASSRRAGGSRDTQYF.

This chain joins TRBV4-3 and TRBJ1-1; the match to TRBD1 covers 8 bases. Germline loops: CDR1 LGHNA, CDR2 YSLEER. The CDR3 covers 15 residues. V lost 7 bases to trimming and J lost 1 base; unmatched junction nucleotides: 8. The CDR3 spells CASNQGGTGNTEAFF. The CDR3 DNA sequence: TGCGCCAGCAACCAGGGCGGGACAGGGAACACTGAAGCTTTCTTT.

The V and J genes are TRBV27 and TRBJ1-2, with D hard to call. The V gene lost 3 bases and the J gene lost 4 bases, with 12 bases spanning the gap. The CDR3 consists of 14 residues. The germline V gene encodes CDR1 MNHEY and CDR2 SMNVEV (reference sequence). CDR3 in DNA: TGTGCCAGCAGTTTGAGTTATCCTTTCTATGGCTACACCTTC. Translated: CASSLSYPFYGYTF.

This clone was found once. The chain has TRBV7-9 and TRBJ1-2; D may be TRBD1 (5 bases). The germline V gene has CDR1 SEHNR and CDR2 FQNEAQ (reference sequence). The ends were cut back, 5 bases at V and 1 base at J, with 11 bases in the middle. The CDR3 is 14 residues long. This CDR3 reads CASSKEQVNYGYTF. CDR3 bases: TGTGCCAGCAGCAAAGAACAGGTTAACTATGGCTACACCTTC.

The table lists this clone with a few counts. The genes are TRBV12-3 or TRBV12-4 and TRBJ2-7; D remains ambiguous. The CDR3 extends over 13 amino acids. V lost 5 bases, J lost 1 base, and 9 bases lay in between. DNA for the CDR3: TGTGCCAGCAGTCCCATCGGTTCCTACGAGCAGTACGTC. Amino acids: CASSPIGSYEQYV.

The CDR3 bases are TGTGCCAGCAGTGAATTGGCCGTCTCTGGAAACACCATATATTTT. Translating gives CASSELAVSGNTIYF. The chain carries TRBV25-1 and TRBJ1-3, with D unresolved. CDR1 and CDR2 (germline): MGHDK, SYGVNS. V was trimmed by 1 base and J by 0 bases, leaving 7 bases between them. The CDR3 sequence is 15 residues long.

The chain links TRBV21-1 to TRBJ1-2; the table's D call of TRBD1 was not tested on the DNA. TRBV21-1 is assigned pseudogene status. The CDR3 is 17 residues long. The CDR3, as DNA: TGTGCCAGCAGCGCCTTACCGGGACAGGGGCTGAACTATGGCTACACCTTC. The encoded protein is CASSALPGQGLNYGYTF.

This clone is a singleton in its sample. The chain links TRBV6-2 or TRBV6-3 to TRBJ1-2; 7 bases fit TRBD1. Trimming removed 1 base from V and 6 bases from J; junction bases left unmatched: 11. CDR1 MNHEY and CDR2 SVGEGT come from the germline V gene. This CDR3 region has 16 residues. The CDR3 here is CASSYYTGVASNGYTF. In DNA, the CDR3 is TGTGCCAGCAGTTACTACACAGGGGTTGCATCAAATGGCTACACCTTC.

This clone occurred once. The chain combines TRBV3-1 (or the pseudogene TRBV3-2) with TRBJ2-7, with TRBD1 matching 7 bases. The V segment lost 5 bases and the J segment 2 bases; nucleotides outside the gene matches: 3. CDR1 and CDR2 from the germline V gene are LGHDT and YNNKEL (reference sequence). There are 13 residues in the CDR3. The CDR3 sequence: CASSLTGAYEQYV. DNA of the CDR3: TGTGCCAGCAGCTTAACAGGGGCCTACGAGCAGTACGTC.

The V gene is TRBV27, the J gene TRBJ2-5; TRBD2 aligns across 7 bases. V lost 8 bases and J lost 5; bases outside the gene matches: 8. CDR1 and CDR2 from the germline V gene are MNHEY and SMNVEV (reference sequence). The CDR3 runs 13 residues. The CDR3 reads CASSQRGWETQYF. DNA of the CDR3: TGTGCCAGCTCCCAGCGGGGTTGGGAGACCCAGTACTTC.

This chain's CDR3 is CASKLMGATNEKLFF. In DNA, the CDR3 is TGTGCCAGCAAGCTAATGGGCGCAACTAATGAAAAACTGTTTTTT. The V and J genes are TRBV6-5 and TRBJ1-4; D uncertain. Trimming pared 7 bases from V and 0 bases from J, leaving 12 bases between. CDR3 size: 15 residues. Germline V gene sequence: CDR1 MNHEY, CDR2 SVGAGI.

This chain uses TRBV4-2 with TRBJ2-5, with D possibly TRBD2 on 5 matching bases. CDR1 and CDR2 from the germline V gene are LGHNA and YNFKEQ. With 1 base removed from V and 5 bases from J, the gap between germline ends came to 17 bases. The length of the CDR3 is 16 residues. Written as DNA, the CDR3 is TGTGCCAGCAGCCAAGTCAAGGACGCACGAGGGGAGACCCAGTACTTC. Translating gives CASSQVKDARGETQYF.

This chain links TRBV5-6 with TRBJ1-2, with no clear D. The length of the CDR3 is 13 residues. Trimming took 1 base from V and 8 from J, leaving 12 bases between them. Germline loops: CDR1 SGHDT, CDR2 YYEEEE. CDR3 nucleotides: TGTGCCAGCAGCTTGAACACCCCCGTCGGCTACACCTTC. It specifies CASSLNTPVGYTF.

The rearrangement links TRBV18 to TRBJ1-1; D is uncertain. Germline CDR1 KGHSH, CDR2 LQKENI. CDR3 length: 12 amino acids. Deletions cut 1 base from V and 5 bases from J, with 5 bases between. The CDR3: CASSPRLTEAFF. DNA of the CDR3: TGTGCCAGCTCACCACGACTGACTGAAGCTTTCTTT.

V gene TRBV5-6 combines with J gene TRBJ1-4; perhaps TRBD1 as D (5 bases). V dropped 1 base and J dropped 3 bases, with 13 bases sitting between them. This CDR3 contains 16 residues. Germline-derived CDR1 and CDR2 are SGHDT and YYEEEE. The CDR3 loop reads CASSLYSTVANEKLFF. In DNA, the CDR3 is TGTGCCAGCAGCTTGTATTCGACAGTTGCTAATGAAAAACTGTTTTTT.

The V call is TRBV30, the J call TRBJ2-3, with a tentative D call TRBD2 (6 bases). CDR3 size: 15 residues. The germline V gene has CDR1 GTSNPN and CDR2 SVGIG (reference sequence). V was clipped by 0 bases and J by 5 bases, with 15 bases between them. In DNA form, the CDR3 reads TGTGCCTGGAGTGTAGGGGCTAGCGCGGAAGATACGCAGTATTTT. As protein: CAWSVGASAEDTQYF.

The chain has TRBV5-4 and TRBJ1-2; D is unclear. The germline V gene has CDR1 SGHNT and CDR2 YYREEE (reference sequence). V was pared by 4 bases and J by 4 bases, with 11 bases between. CDR3 size: 13 residues. The CDR3 region is CASSQGGGYGYTF. The CDR3 DNA reads TGTGCCAGCAGCCAAGGCGGTGGCTATGGCTACACCTTC.

This rearrangement joins TRBV2 to TRBJ2-2; the match to TRBD2 covers 12 bases. Germline lookup yields CDR1 SNHLY and CDR2 FYNNEI. This CDR3 has 14 amino acids. With V trimmed by 9 bases and J by 2 bases, 1 base remained unmatched. The CDR3 region is CARGLAGNTGELFF. The CDR3 DNA is TGTGCCAGGGGACTAGCGGGTAACACCGGGGAGCTGTTTTTT. Full variable domain (missing parts from reference TRBV2 and TRBJ2-2): EPEVTQTPSHQVTQMGQEVILRCVPISNHLYFYWYRQILGQKVEFLVSFYNNEISEKSEIFDDQFSVERPDGSNFTLKIRSTKLEDSAMYFCARGLAGNTGELFFGEGSRLTVL.

The rearrangement links TRBV6-5 to TRBJ2-1; 7 nucleotides line up with TRBD2. The germline V gene has CDR1 MNHEY and CDR2 SVGAGI. V dropped 7 bases and J dropped 7; count of bases not matched to a gene: 10. The CDR3 contains 14 residues. The CDR3 DNA follows: TGTGCCAGCAAACGGGGGGAAACCCGTAATGAGCAGTTCTTC. Translating gives CASKRGETRNEQFF.

The gene calls are TRBV5-1 and TRBJ1-2; 7 positions match TRBD1. Germline values: CDR1 SGHRS, CDR2 YFSETQ. With V trimmed by 3 bases and J by 3 bases, 2 bases remained unmatched. The CDR3 runs 13 residues. The CDR3 loop reads CASSSGQYYGYTF. CDR3 DNA: TGCGCCAGCAGCTCGGGACAGTACTATGGCTACACCTTC.

V and J are TRBV19 and TRBJ1-2, with D unclear. V lost 3 bases and J lost 2, with 10 bases in between. Germline assignment: CDR1 LNHDA and CDR2 SQIVND (reference sequence). CDR3 length: 14 amino acids. CDR3 nucleotides: TGTGCCAGTAGTATCCTTGGAGTGAACTATGGCTACACCTTC. It encodes CASSILGVNYGYTF.

This clone was seen a few times. J is TRBJ2-1 and V is TRBV2; perhaps TRBD1 as D (6 bases). The CDR3 loop spans 15 amino acids. Germline loops: CDR1 SNHLY, CDR2 FYNNEI. V was pared by 4 bases and J by 5 bases, with 15 bases between. This chain's CDR3 is CASSGLGAPHNEQFF. As DNA, the CDR3 is TGTGCCAGCAGTGGGTTGGGGGCCCCCCACAATGAGCAGTTCTTC.

This clone was detected once. V and J are TRBV2 and TRBJ2-7, with D perhaps TRBD2 (5 bases). Per germline, CDR1 SNHLY and CDR2 FYNNEI. The CDR3 extends over 11 amino acids. Trimming left V 8 bases short and J 0 bases short, with 5 bases between. CDR3 coding DNA: TGTGCCAGCCGGGGCTCCTACGAGCAGTACTTC. As protein: CASRGSYEQYF. Together with reference TRBV2 and TRBJ2-7, the CDR3 gives the full variable domain: EPEVTQTPSHQVTQMGQEVILRCVPISNHLYFYWYRQILGQKVEFLVSFYNNEISEKSEIFDDQFSVERPDGSNFTLKIRSTKLEDSAMYFCASRGSYEQYFGPGTRLTVT.

This clone has more than one count but fewer than ten. This CDR3 reads CASASRGNNIQYF. For the CDR3, the DNA is TGTGCCAGCGCAAGTAGGGGAAATAACATTCAGTACTTC. V usage is TRBV2 and J usage is TRBJ2-4, with a possible D match to TRBD1 (5 bases). The CDR3 is 13 amino acids. Deletions cut 8 bases from V and 7 bases from J, with 15 bases between. Germline V gene sequence: CDR1 SNHLY, CDR2 FYNNEI.

V usage is TRBV4-1 and J usage is TRBJ1-4, with TRBD1 matching over 10 bases. The V and J ends lost 4 bases and 5 bases, in that order; junction bases with no gene match: 1. CDR1 is MGHRA and CDR2 is YSYEKL in the germline V gene. There are 14 residues in the CDR3. As DNA, the CDR3 is TGCGCCAGCAGCCCGGACAGGGGGAATGAAAAACTGTTTTTT. Protein sequence: CASSPDRGNEKLFF.

The rearrangement uses TRBV30 and TRBJ1-3; TRBD1 matches at 7 bases. J gave up 0 bases and V 1 base, and 9 bases lay outside the gene matches. From germline, CDR1 is GTSNPN and CDR2 SVGIG (reference sequence). The CDR3 sequence is 17 residues long. The CDR3 reads CAWSDNRGPSSGNTIYF. DNA of the CDR3: TGTGCCTGGAGTGACAACAGGGGACCGAGCTCTGGAAACACCATATATTTT. The full variable domain, completed using reference TRBV30 and TRBJ1-3, is SQTIHQWPATLVQPVGSPLSLECTVEGTSNPNLYWYRQAAGRGLQLLFYSVGIGQISSEVPQNLSASRPQDRQFILSSKKLLLSDSGFYLCAWSDNRGPSSGNTIYFGEGSWLTVV.

The chain carries TRBV5-4 and TRBJ2-2; 13 bases map to TRBD2. After removal of 4 bases from V and 8 bases from J, the junction contained 5 bases not matched to a gene. This CDR3 is 15 amino acids long. Germline loops: CDR1 SGHNT, CDR2 YYREEE (reference sequence). CDR3 sequence: CASSPGLAGYGELFF. The CDR3 DNA is TGTGCCAGCAGCCCGGGACTAGCGGGGTATGGGGAGCTGTTTTTT.

The rearrangement joins TRBV3-1 (or the pseudogene TRBV3-2) to TRBJ1-2, with D uncertain. There are 13 residues in the CDR3. CDR1 and CDR2 from the germline V gene are LGHDT and YNNKEL (reference sequence). Deletions cut 1 base from V and 7 bases from J, with 10 bases between. The CDR3 region is CASSQGVAAGYTF. CDR3 in DNA: TGTGCCAGCAGCCAAGGGGTCGCGGCTGGCTACACCTTC.

In its sample, this clone was seen a few times. The gene calls are TRBV5-1 and TRBJ1-6, with a weak D call TRBD1 (5 bases). CDR3 length equals 17 residues. Germline V CDR1 and CDR2: SGHRS, YFSETQ. V was clipped by 0 bases and J by 6 bases, with 16 bases between them. The CDR3 DNA sequence: TGCGCCAGCAGCTTGGCCTCAGGGTCATTTGGTAATTCACCCCTCCACTTT. It codes for CASSLASGSFGNSPLHF.

The chain links TRBV30 to TRBJ1-1; D ambiguous. This CDR3 comprises 11 residues. Trimming removed 3 bases at V and 6 bases at J, with 8 bases between. CDR1 and CDR2 (germline): GTSNPN, SVGIG (reference sequence). The CDR3 here is CAWRGRAEAFF. The CDR3 DNA sequence: TGTGCCTGGAGGGGGAGAGCTGAAGCTTTCTTT.

The chain carries TRBV12-3 or TRBV12-4 and TRBJ1-2; D is ambiguous. V was cut by 2 bases and J by 3 bases, with 7 bases left in between. The CDR3 length is 13 residues. CDR3 sequence: CASSLREHYGYTF. The CDR3 DNA sequence: TGTGCCAGCAGTTTAAGGGAGCACTATGGCTACACCTTC.